This is a list of T cell receptor beta chains from one sample in a study of shared clonotypes between healthy human individuals. Method: immunoSEQ multiplex PCR; TCRdb's copy keeps in-frame clones and lacks some. The sample has approximately 530,000 clones, approximately 95% seen once. The sequenced sample was naive CD4+ T cells sorted from blood. The receptors stem from a woman in her twenties or thirties in good health. CDR3s include the opening cysteine and the closing phenylalanine or tryptophan. Each record gives: V gene, J gene, D gene, CDR3 DNA, CDR3 protein. A D gene is named only where the DNA matches it firmly.

TRBV5-4	TRBJ2-7	TRBD1	TGTGCCAGCAGCACACAGGGGGCCGTCTACGAGCAGTACTTC	CASSTQGAVYEQYF
TRBV14	TRBJ2-1	-	TGTGCCAGCAGCCAAGCTAGGGCGGGTGAGCAGTTCTTC	CASSQARAGEQFF
TRBV5-3	TRBJ1-2	TRBD1	TGTGCCAGAAGCTTGGGAAAGGGACAGGGGGCGATGGATGGCTACACCTTC	CARSLGKGQGAMDGYTF
TRBV5-5	TRBJ2-2	TRBD2	TGTGCCAGCAGCACCCTCTACCGGGAGGTCACCGGGGAGCTGTTTTTT	CASSTLYREVTGELFF
TRBV4-1	TRBJ2-6	-	TGCGCCAGCAGCCAAGGGGGGAGGAGGGGTACTGGGGCCAACGTCCTGACTTTC	CASSQGGRRGTGANVLTF
TRBV5-4	TRBJ1-5	TRBD1	TGTGCCAGCAGCCAAGCCGACAGGGTCGGAAATCAGCCCCAGCATTTT	CASSQADRVGNQPQHF
TRBV28	TRBJ2-7	TRBD2	TGTGCCAGCATGGGCTGGACTAGCGGGGCATACGAGCAGTACTTC	CASMGWTSGAYEQYF
TRBV29-1	TRBJ2-7	-	TGCAGCGTTGCGGCGACTACGGAGCAGTACTTC	CSVAATTEQYF
TRBV2	TRBJ2-5	TRBD2	TGTGCCAGCAGCGAAGGGCTAGCGGGAGTAGAGACCCAGTACTTC	CASSEGLAGVETQYF
TRBV19	TRBJ1-6	-	TGTGCCAGTAGTATCGGACTGAATTCACCCCTCCACTTT	CASSIGLNSPLHF
TRBV19	TRBJ1-5	-	TGTGCCAGTACTCCCGATTACAATCAGCCCCAGCATTTT	CASTPDYNQPQHF
TRBV28	TRBJ2-7	TRBD2	TGTGCCAGCAGTTCCCGACTAGCGGGAGGTCCCTACGAGCAGTACTTC	CASSSRLAGGPYEQYF
TRBV28	TRBJ2-3	-	TGTGCCAGCAGTTCCTCCGAGTTCCTAGATTCGGATACGCAGTATTTT	CASSSSEFLDSDTQYF
TRBV19	TRBJ2-2	TRBD2	TGTGCCAGTGCTGGGACTAGCGGGACGAACGTCGGGGAGCTGTTTTTT	CASAGTSGTNVGELFF
TRBV5-1	TRBJ1-4	TRBD1	TGCGCCAGCAGCCCGGGACAGGGGAATGAAAAACTGTTTTTT	CASSPGQGNEKLFF
TRBV11-2	TRBJ2-1	TRBD2	TGTGCCAGCAGAACATTAACTAGCGGGAGAAGGAATGAGCAGTTCTTC	CASRTLTSGRRNEQFF
TRBV7-2	TRBJ2-1	-	TGTGCCAGCAGCCAAGGAACGCAGGGCAATGAGCAGTTCTTC	CASSQGTQGNEQFF
TRBV19	TRBJ2-7	-	TGTGCCAAAAAAGGGACTGGTGGCAGCTCCTACGAGCAGTACTTC	CAKKGTGGSSYEQYF
TRBV4-1	TRBJ2-1	-	TGCGCCAGCAGCCAAATATACAATGAGCAGTTCTTC	CASSQIYNEQFF
TRBV7-9	TRBJ2-2	-	TGTGCCAGCAGCTTAATACTAGGCACCGGGGAGCTGTTTTTT	CASSLILGTGELFF
TRBV18	TRBJ2-7	-	TGTGCCAGCTCACCACCTCCGGGGGACAGCTCCTACGAGCAGTACTTC	CASSPPPGDSSYEQYF
TRBV19	TRBJ1-5	-	TGTGCCAGTAGTATTGCGGCAGGCAATCAGCCCCAGCATTTT	CASSIAAGNQPQHF